In its sample, the clone carrying this T cell receptor beta chain was seen many times. This entry is derived from a study of T cell repertoires in cytomegalovirus infection. TCRdb re-called the reads through MiXCR, storing one row per CDR3 protein. Of 400,000 to 550,000 distinct CDR3 sequences in the sample, around 10% were seen once. The germline V gene encodes CDR1 SGHAT and CDR2 FQNNGV. Trimming pared 0 bases from V and 4 bases from J, leaving 10 bases between. The CDR3 contains 14 residues. This clonotype originated in a human donor in good health (CMV status not recorded). Some clones in this sample may be carry-over from other donors' samples. Sequenced sample: PBMCs. The J gene is TRBJ2-7, the V gene TRBV11-2; D perhaps matches TRBD1 (6 bases). The CDR3 DNA is TGTGCCAGCAGCTTAGAAGTACAGGGATACGAGCAGTACTTC. Its protein is CASSLEVQGYEQYF.